The clone carrying this TCR beta chain has a single count. The CDR3 length is 15 residues. CDR1 is SGHTA and CDR2 is FQGTGA in the germline V gene. J was trimmed by 1 base and V by 6 bases; bases with no gene match: 7. This entry belongs to a study of cytomegalovirus exposure and HLA in healthy donors. PCR employed 60 Vbeta and 13 Jbeta primers. The assay was immunoSEQ multiplex PCR, and TCRdb's table has in-frame clones only and misses some. Of under 150,000 clones in the sample, approximately 77% were seen once. Sequenced sample: PBMCs. The chain joins TRBV7-3 to TRBJ2-5, with 8 bases aligning to TRBD2. This sequence was found in a woman in her fifties or sixties in good health and CMV-seronegative. The CDR3 protein is CASSDRTSGQETQYF. CDR3 DNA sequence: TGTGCCAGCAGTGACAGAACTAGCGGCCAAGAGACCCAGTACTTC.